This TCR beta chain was identified in a study of T cell changes during pregnancy in multiple sclerosis. This clone has a handful of counts. CDR3 length equals 15 residues. CDR1 is LNHDA, CDR2 SQIVND, per germline (reference sequence). V was clipped by 6 bases and J by 5 bases, with 19 bases between them. Assay used: immunoSEQ multiplex PCR; TCRdb lists only in-frame clones, some missing. The data show roughly 22,000 clones, with just over 90% seen just once and about 0.6% held by the top ten. The receptor's source is a female donor in good health, enrolled as a control in a pregnancy study. The rearrangement uses TRBV19 and TRBJ1-2; D is perhaps TRBD1 (6 bases). Here the sequenced sample was CD4+ T cells from peripheral blood mononuclear cells, taken after pregnancy. DNA for the CDR3: TGTGCCAGTAGCGTCGGGGACACATTGACTTATGGCTACACCTTC. Its translation: CASSVGDTLTYGYTF.